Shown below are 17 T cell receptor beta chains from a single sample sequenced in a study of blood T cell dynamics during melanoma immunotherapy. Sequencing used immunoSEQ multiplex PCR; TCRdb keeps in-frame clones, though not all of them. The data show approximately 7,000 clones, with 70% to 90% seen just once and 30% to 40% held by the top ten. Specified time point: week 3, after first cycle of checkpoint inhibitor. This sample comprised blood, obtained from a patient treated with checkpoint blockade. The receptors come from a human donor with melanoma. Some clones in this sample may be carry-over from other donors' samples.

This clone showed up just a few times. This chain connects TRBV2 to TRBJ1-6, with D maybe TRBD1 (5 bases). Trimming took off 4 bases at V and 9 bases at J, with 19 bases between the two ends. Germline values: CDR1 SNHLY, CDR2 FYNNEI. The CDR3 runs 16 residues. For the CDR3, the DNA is TGTGCCAGCAGTGGAGAGGGGACTGCGAGTCGTTCACCCCTCCACTTT. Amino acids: CASSGEGTASRSPLHF.

The CDR3 sequence: CASRDPRNQETQYF. In DNA, the CDR3 is TGTGCCAGCAGGGACCCTAGGAACCAAGAGACCCAGTACTTC. The rearrangement links TRBV2 to TRBJ2-5; D is uncertain. Between the trimmed V and J ends, which lost 6 bases and 0 bases, there was a span of 11 bases. CDR3 length: 14 residues. Germline loops: CDR1 SNHLY, CDR2 FYNNEI.

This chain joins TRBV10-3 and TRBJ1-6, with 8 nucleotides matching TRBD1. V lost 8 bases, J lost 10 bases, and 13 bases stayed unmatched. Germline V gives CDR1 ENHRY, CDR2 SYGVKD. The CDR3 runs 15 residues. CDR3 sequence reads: CAIPVSDRDGSPLHF. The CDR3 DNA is TGTGCCATCCCTGTCTCGGACAGGGACGGCTCACCCCTCCACTTT.

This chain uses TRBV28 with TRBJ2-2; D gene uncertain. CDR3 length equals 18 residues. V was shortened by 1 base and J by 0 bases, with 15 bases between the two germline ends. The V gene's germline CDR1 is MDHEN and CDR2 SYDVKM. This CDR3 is CASSLFPTTRPNTGELFF. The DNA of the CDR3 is TGTGCCAGCAGTTTATTTCCTACGACGCGGCCGAACACCGGGGAGCTGTTTTTT.

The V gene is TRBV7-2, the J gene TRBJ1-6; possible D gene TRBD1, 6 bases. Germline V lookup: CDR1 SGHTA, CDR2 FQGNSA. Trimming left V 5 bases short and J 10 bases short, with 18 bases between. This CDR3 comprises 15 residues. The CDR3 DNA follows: TGTGCCAGCAGCCCATCGGACAGTTTTAGGTCACCCCTCCACTTT. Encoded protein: CASSPSDSFRSPLHF.

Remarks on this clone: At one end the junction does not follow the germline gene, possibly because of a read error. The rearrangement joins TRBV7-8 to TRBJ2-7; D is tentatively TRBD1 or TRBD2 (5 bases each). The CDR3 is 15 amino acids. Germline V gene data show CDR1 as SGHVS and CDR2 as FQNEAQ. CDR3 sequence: CASSSSGTYSHEQYF. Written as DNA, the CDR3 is TGTGCCAGCAGCTCATCCGGGACCTACTCCCACGAGCAGTACTTC.

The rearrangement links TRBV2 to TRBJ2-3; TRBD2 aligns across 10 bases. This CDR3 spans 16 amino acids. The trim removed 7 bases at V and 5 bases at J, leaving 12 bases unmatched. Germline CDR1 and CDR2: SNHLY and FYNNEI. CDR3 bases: TGTGCCAGCATGTGGCCAGCGGGAGGGGGTGGAGATACGCAGTATTTT. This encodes CASMWPAGGGGDTQYF.

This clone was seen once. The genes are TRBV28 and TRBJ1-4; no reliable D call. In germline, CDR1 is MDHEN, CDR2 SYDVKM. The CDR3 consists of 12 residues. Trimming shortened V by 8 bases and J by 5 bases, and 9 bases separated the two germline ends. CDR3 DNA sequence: TGTGCCAGCCATACCGGGAATGAAAAACTGTTTTTT. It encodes CASHTGNEKLFF.

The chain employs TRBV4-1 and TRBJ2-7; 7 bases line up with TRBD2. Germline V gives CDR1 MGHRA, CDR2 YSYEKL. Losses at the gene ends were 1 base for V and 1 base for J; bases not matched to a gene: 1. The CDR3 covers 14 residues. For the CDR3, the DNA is TGCGCCAGCAGCCAAGGGGGGGGTTCCTACGAGCAGTACTTC. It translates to CASSQGGGSYEQYF.

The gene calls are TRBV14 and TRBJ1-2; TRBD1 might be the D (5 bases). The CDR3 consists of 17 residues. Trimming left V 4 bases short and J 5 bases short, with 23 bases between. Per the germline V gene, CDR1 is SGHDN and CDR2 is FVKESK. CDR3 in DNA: TGTGCCAGCAGCCCTCGGGGACCCTGGCGACCTTATTATGGCTACACCTTC. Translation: CASSPRGPWRPYYGYTF.

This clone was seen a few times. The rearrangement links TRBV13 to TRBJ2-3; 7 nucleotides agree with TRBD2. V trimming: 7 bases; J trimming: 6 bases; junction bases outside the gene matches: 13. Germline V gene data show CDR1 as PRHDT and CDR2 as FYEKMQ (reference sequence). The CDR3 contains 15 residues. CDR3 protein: CASKDSGGGWDTQYF. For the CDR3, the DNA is TGTGCCAGCAAGGATTCTGGCGGGGGTTGGGATACGCAGTATTTT. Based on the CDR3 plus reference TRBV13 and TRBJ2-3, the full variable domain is AAGVIQSPRHLIKEKRETATLKCYPIPRHDTVYWYQQGPGQDPQFLISFYEKMQSDKGSIPDRFSAQQFSDYHSELNMSSLELGDSALYFCASKDSGGGWDTQYFGPGTRLTVL.

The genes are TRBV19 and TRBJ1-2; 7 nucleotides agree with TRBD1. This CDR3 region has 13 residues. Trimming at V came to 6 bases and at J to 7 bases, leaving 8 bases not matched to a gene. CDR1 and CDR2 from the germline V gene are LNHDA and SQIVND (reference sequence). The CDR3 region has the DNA TGTGCCAGTAGGAGGACAGGATTCGCTGGCTACACCTTC. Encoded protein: CASRRTGFAGYTF.

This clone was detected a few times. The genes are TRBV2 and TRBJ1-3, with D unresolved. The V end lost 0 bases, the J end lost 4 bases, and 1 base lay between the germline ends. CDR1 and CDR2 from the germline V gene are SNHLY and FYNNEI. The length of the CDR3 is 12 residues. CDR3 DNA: TGTGCCAGCAGTGAAGCGGGAAACACCATATATTTT. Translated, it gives CASSEAGNTIYF.

The CDR3 DNA reads TGTGCCAGCAGCGTAGGCCGGGGTTTCCAAGAGACCCAGTACTTC. Protein sequence: CASSVGRGFQETQYF. V gene TRBV9 combines with J gene TRBJ2-5, with D perhaps matching TRBD2 (5 bases). This CDR3 comprises 15 residues. V dropped 0 bases and J dropped 1 base, with 10 bases sitting between them. The germline gives CDR1 SGDLS, CDR2 YYNGEE.

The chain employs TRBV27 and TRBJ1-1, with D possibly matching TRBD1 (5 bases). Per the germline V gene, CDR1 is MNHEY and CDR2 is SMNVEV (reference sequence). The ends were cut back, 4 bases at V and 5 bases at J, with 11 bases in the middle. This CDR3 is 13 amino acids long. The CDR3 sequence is CASSSGGRTEAFF. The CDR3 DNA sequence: TGTGCCAGCAGTTCGGGGGGACGAACTGAAGCTTTCTTT.

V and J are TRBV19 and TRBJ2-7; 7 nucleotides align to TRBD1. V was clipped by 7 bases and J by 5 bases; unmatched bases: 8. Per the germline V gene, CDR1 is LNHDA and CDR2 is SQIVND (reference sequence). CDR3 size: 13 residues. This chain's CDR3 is CASTKTGKDEQYF. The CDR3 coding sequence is TGTGCCAGTACGAAGACAGGGAAGGACGAGCAGTACTTC. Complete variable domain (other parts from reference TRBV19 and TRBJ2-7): DGGITQSPKYLFRKEGQNVTLSCEQNLNHDAMYWYRQDPGQGLRLIYYSQIVNDFQKGDIAEGYSVSREKKESFPLTVTSAQKNPTAFYLCASTKTGKDEQYFGPGTRLTVT.

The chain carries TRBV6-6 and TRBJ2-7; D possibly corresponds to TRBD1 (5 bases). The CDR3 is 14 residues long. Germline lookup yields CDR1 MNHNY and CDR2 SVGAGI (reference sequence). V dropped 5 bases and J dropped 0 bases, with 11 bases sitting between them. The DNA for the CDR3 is TGTGCCAGCAGTACACAGGTTTCCTCCTACGAGCAGTACTTC. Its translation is CASSTQVSSYEQYF.